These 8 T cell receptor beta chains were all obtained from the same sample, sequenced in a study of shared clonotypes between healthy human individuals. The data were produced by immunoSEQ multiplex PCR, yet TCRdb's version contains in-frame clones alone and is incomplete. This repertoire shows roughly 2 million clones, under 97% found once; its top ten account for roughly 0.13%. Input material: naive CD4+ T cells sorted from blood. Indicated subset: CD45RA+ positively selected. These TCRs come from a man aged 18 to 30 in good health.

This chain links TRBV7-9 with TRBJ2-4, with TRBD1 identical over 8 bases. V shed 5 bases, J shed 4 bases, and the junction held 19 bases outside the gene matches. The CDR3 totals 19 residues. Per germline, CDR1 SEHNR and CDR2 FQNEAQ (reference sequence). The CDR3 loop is CASSPQVGQQGVRKNIQYF. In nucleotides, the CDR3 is TGTGCCAGCAGCCCGCAGGTCGGGCAACAGGGGGTTCGGAAAAACATTCAGTACTTC.

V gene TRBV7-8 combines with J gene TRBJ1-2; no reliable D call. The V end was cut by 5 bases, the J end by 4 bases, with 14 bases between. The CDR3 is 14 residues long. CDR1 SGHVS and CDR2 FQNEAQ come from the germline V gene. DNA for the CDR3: TGTGCCAGCAGCCCCTCCCTTACACGCTATGGCTACACCTTC. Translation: CASSPSLTRYGYTF.

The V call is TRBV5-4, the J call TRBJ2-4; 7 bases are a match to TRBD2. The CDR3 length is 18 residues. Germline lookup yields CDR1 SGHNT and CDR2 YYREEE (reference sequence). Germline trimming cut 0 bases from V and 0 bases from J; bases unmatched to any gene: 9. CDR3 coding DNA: TGTGCCAGCAGCTTGGCTAGCGGAACCTTGACAGCCAAAAACATTCAGTACTTC. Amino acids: CASSLASGTLTAKNIQYF.

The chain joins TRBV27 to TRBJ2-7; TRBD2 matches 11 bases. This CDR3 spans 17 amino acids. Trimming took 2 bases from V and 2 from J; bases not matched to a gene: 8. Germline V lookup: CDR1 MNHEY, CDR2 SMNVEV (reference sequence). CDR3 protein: CASSLEGTSGRTYEQYF. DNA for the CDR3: TGTGCCAGCAGTTTAGAGGGTACTAGCGGGAGAACCTACGAGCAGTACTTC.

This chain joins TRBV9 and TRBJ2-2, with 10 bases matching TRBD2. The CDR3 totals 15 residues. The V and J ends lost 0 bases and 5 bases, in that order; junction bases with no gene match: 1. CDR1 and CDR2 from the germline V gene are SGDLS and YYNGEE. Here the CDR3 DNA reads TGTGCCAGCAGCGTAGATAGCGGGAGGACCGGGGAGCTGTTTTTT. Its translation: CASSVDSGRTGELFF.

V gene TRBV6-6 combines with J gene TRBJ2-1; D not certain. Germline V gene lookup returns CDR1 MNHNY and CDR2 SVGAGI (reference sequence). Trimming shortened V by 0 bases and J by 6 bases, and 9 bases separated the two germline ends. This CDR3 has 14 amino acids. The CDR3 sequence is CASSYSESLNEQFF. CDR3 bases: TGTGCCAGCAGTTACTCGGAGTCGCTCAATGAGCAGTTCTTC.

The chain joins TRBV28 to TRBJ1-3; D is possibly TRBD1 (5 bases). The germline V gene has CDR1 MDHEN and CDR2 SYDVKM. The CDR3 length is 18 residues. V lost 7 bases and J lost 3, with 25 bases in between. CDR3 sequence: CASTPWGETTHGGNTIYF. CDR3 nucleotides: TGTGCCAGCACCCCCTGGGGGGAAACTACACACGGTGGAAACACCATATATTTT.

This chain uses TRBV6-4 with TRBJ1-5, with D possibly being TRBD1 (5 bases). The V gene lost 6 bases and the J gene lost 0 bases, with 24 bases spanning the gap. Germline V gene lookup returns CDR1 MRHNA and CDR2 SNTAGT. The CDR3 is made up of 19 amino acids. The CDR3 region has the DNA TGTGCCAGCAGCGACCCATTCCGGGACCTTCTACATAGCAATCAGCCCCAGCATTTT. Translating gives CASSDPFRDLLHSNQPQHF.